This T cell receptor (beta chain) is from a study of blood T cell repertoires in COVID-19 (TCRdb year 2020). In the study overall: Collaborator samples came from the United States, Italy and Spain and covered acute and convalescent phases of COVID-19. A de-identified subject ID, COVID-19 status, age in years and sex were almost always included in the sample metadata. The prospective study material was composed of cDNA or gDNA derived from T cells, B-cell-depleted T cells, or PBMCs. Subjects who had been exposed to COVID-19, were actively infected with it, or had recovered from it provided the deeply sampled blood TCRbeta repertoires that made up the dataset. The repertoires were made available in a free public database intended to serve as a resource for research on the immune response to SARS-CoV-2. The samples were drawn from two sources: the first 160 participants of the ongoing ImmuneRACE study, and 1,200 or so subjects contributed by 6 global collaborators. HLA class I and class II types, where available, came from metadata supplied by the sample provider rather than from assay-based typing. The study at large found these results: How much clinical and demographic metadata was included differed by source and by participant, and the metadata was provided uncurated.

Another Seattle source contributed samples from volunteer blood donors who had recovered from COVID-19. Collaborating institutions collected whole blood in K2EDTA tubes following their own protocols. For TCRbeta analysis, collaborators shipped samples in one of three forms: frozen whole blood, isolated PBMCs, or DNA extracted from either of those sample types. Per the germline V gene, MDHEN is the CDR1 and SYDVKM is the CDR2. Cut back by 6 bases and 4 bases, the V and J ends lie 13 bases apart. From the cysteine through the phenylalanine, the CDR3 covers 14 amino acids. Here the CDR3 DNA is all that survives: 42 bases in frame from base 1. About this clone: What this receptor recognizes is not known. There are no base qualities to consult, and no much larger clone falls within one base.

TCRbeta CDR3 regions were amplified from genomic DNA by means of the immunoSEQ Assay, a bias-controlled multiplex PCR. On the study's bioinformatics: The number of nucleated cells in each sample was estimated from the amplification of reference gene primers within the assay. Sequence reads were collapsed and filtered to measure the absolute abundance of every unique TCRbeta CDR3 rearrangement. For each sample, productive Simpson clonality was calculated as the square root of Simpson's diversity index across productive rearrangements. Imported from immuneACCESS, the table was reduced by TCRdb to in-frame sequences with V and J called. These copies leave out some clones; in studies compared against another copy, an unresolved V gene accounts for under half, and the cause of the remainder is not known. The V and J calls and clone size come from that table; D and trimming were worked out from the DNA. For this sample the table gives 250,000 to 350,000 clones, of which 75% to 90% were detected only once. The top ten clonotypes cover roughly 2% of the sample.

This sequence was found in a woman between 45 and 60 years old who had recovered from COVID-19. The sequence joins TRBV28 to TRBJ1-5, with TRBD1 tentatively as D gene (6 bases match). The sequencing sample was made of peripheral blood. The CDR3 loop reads CASSPTGSNQPQHF. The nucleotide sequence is TGTGCCAGCAGCCCGACAGGCTCGAATCAGCCCCAGCATTTT. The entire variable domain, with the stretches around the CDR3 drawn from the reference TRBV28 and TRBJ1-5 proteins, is DVKVTQSSRYLVKRTGEKVFLECVQDMDHENMFWYRQDPGLGLRLIYFSYDVKMKEKGDIPEGYSVSREKKERFSLILESASTNQTSMYLCASSPTGSNQPQHFGDGTRLSIL.